The clone carrying this T cell receptor (beta chain) has a count of ten or more. Its antigen remains unidentified. This record comes from a study of T cell repertoires in cytomegalovirus infection. Study at large: In public TCR beta signatures, there were indications of both CMV infection and matching HLA type. Regarding the study as a whole: Within the response measured ex vivo, HLA-C-restricted CMV-specific TCR beta clonotypes were dominant.

TCRdb itself ran the reads through MiXCR, one entry per CDR3 protein. The sample shows over 150,000 distinct CDR3 sequences, 14% of them seen only once. V lost 1 base to trimming and J lost 2 bases, with 23 bases between them. The CDR3 runs to 19 residues. Germline V CDR1 and CDR2: LGHNA, YSLEER. Sample: PBMCs. The clonotype originates from a human donor in good health (CMV status not recorded). Some clones in this sample may be carry-over from other donors' samples. This chain links TRBV4-3 with TRBJ2-5, with D possibly called TRBD1 or TRBD2 (5 bases each). The CDR3 protein is CASSQALRDPVTKQETQYF. CDR3 nucleotide sequence: TGCGCCAGCAGCCAAGCGTTACGGGACCCGGTAACGAAGCAAGAGACCCAGTACTTC.